This entry lists 26 T cell receptor beta chains sequenced from one sample in a study of cytomegalovirus exposure and HLA in healthy donors. The study ran its PCR with 60 Vbeta and 13 Jbeta primers. The protocol was immunoSEQ multiplex PCR, while the TCRdb copy is restricted to in-frame clones and leaves out a portion. Its listing shows under 200,000 clones. Sequencing was carried out using PBMCs. All receptors derive from a woman aged 18-35 years in good health and CMV-seropositive.

The rearrangement joins TRBV29-1 to TRBJ2-7, with D tentatively TRBD1 (5 bases). CDR3 length equals 11 residues. CDR1 is SQVTM and CDR2 is ANQGSEA in the germline V gene. CDR3 sequence: CSIIDSYEQYF. CDR3 in DNA: TGCAGTATCATAGACAGCTACGAGCAGTACTTC.

V usage is TRBV5-6 and J usage is TRBJ2-5, with 8 bases lining up with TRBD2. CDR3 size: 14 residues. CDR1 and CDR2 (germline): SGHDT, YYEEEE. V was pared by 2 bases and J by 3 bases, with 3 bases of the junction left unmatched. The CDR3 protein is CASSFTSGKETQYF. CDR3 coding DNA: TGTGCCAGCAGCTTCACTAGCGGAAAAGAGACCCAGTACTTC.

The rearrangement uses TRBV21-1 and TRBJ1-1; the table's D call, TRBD1, has no DNA check behind it. TRBV21-1 is annotated as a pseudogene. This CDR3 is built from 15 residues. As DNA, the CDR3 is TGTGCCAGCAGCAAAGCTGATAGGGGTGGCACTGAAGCTTTCTTT. Translation gives CASSKADRGGTEAFF.

This chain joins TRBV5-1 and TRBJ1-3, with D possibly TRBD1 on 5 matching bases. Germline values: CDR1 SGHRS, CDR2 YFSETQ. The length of the CDR3 is 16 residues. V was pared by 0 bases and J by 0 bases, with 10 bases between. CDR3 bases: TGCGCCAGCAGCTTGGCCTTTACAGGCTCTGGAAACACCATATATTTT. It codes for CASSLAFTGSGNTIYF.

The V and J genes are TRBV4-1 and TRBJ1-1; D possibly corresponds to TRBD1 (6 bases). The CDR3 has 13 residues. V shed 2 bases and J shed 5 bases, with 9 bases lying between them. CDR1 is MGHRA, CDR2 YSYEKL, per germline. CDR3 bases: TGCGCCAGCAGCCAAAGGGGGGGAACTGAAGCTTTCTTT. Translating gives CASSQRGGTEAFF.

The chain joins TRBV6-5 to TRBJ1-3; D unclear. The CDR3 contains 15 residues. CDR1 MNHEY and CDR2 SVGAGI come from the germline V gene. Trimming stripped 0 bases from V and 0 bases from J, with 6 bases between. The DNA for the CDR3 is TGTGCCAGCAGTTACTCCGGAGCCTCTGGAAACACCATATATTTT. It translates to CASSYSGASGNTIYF.

The V call is TRBV5-1, the J call TRBJ1-6; possibly TRBD1 for D (5 bases). This CDR3 spans 16 amino acids. Trimming took 2 bases from V and 0 from J, leaving 9 bases between them. The germline CDR1 and CDR2 sequences are SGHRS and YFSETQ. The CDR3 DNA reads TGCGCCAGCAGCTTAAGACAGAGCTCCTATAATTCACCCCTCCACTTT. Translated, it gives CASSLRQSSYNSPLHF.

J is TRBJ2-7 and V is TRBV11-2; 9 bases are shared with TRBD2. V was clipped by 5 bases and J by 2 bases; unmatched bases: 16. The germline V gene has CDR1 SGHAT and CDR2 FQNNGV. The CDR3 has 18 amino acids. CDR3 in DNA: TGTGCCAGCAGCCCAATACGGCGTGTAGCGGGGGCTACCTACGAGCAGTACTTC. Encoded protein: CASSPIRRVAGATYEQYF.

In DNA form, the CDR3 reads TGTGCCAGCAATGTCCGGCCGGGACAGCCCCAGCATTTT. This encodes CASNVRPGQPQHF. V usage is TRBV6-1 and J usage is TRBJ1-5; no clear D gene. Germline V gives CDR1 MNHNS, CDR2 SASEGT. V was cut by 7 bases and J by 7 bases, with 14 bases left in between. The length of the CDR3 is 13 residues.

The chain recombines TRBV4-3 with TRBJ1-6; D is unresolved. V lost 3 bases and J lost 0, with 15 bases in between. The CDR3 covers 18 residues. CDR1 is LGHNA, CDR2 YSLEER, per germline. Here the CDR3 reads CASSQSLRKSSYNSPLHF. For the CDR3, the DNA is TGCGCCAGCAGCCAGTCCCTCAGGAAAAGCTCCTATAATTCACCCCTCCACTTT.

The V and J genes are TRBV19 and TRBJ2-7, with 13 bases matching TRBD2. V shed 5 bases and J 3 bases; nucleotides not matched to a gene: 7. The germline CDR1 and CDR2 sequences are LNHDA and SQIVND (reference sequence). This CDR3 has 16 amino acids. The CDR3 loop reads CASSPGLAGKDYEQYF. The CDR3 region has the DNA TGTGCCAGTAGTCCGGGACTAGCGGGGAAAGACTACGAGCAGTACTTC.

The J gene is TRBJ2-1, the V gene TRBV7-2; possible D gene TRBD2, 5 bases. The CDR3 has 15 residues. V was clipped by 2 bases and J by 7 bases, with 15 bases between them. The germline CDR1 and CDR2 sequences are SGHTA and FQGNSA. The CDR3 here is CASSLTGVMANEQFF. The CDR3 DNA is TGTGCCAGCAGCTTAACCGGGGTCATGGCGAATGAGCAGTTCTTC.

The chain has TRBV5-1 and TRBJ2-3; D is uncertain. There are 13 residues in the CDR3. With 4 bases removed from V and 2 bases from J, the gap between germline ends came to 8 bases. Germline V CDR1 and CDR2: SGHRS, YFSETQ. CDR3: CASSQAYTDTQYF. DNA for the CDR3: TGCGCCAGCAGCCAAGCTTACACAGATACGCAGTATTTT.

The rearrangement links TRBV5-1 to TRBJ2-2, with 7 bases aligning to TRBD2. This CDR3 region has 15 residues. Germline assignment: CDR1 SGHRS and CDR2 YFSETQ. V lost 3 bases, J lost 2 bases, and 4 bases stayed unmatched. The CDR3 sequence is CASSWGGTNTGELFF. The CDR3 coding sequence is TGCGCCAGCAGCTGGGGGGGGACCAACACCGGGGAGCTGTTTTTT.

The genes are TRBV10-1 and TRBJ2-7, with a possible D match to TRBD1 (6 bases). This CDR3 has 13 residues. Trimming took 2 bases from V and 5 from J, leaving 10 bases between them. Germline V lookup: CDR1 WNHNN, CDR2 SYGVQD (reference sequence). The CDR3 reads CASSEVTGNEQYF. CDR3 DNA sequence: TGCGCCAGCAGTGAGGTTACAGGGAACGAGCAGTACTTC.

This chain connects TRBV5-4 to TRBJ2-7, with D perhaps matching TRBD2 (5 bases). V lost 4 bases to trimming and J lost 0 bases, with 14 bases between them. Germline V lookup: CDR1 SGHNT, CDR2 YYREEE (reference sequence). The CDR3 length is 15 residues. The CDR3 loop reads CASSNRDQSSYEQYF. DNA of the CDR3: TGTGCCAGCAGCAACCGGGATCAGAGCTCCTACGAGCAGTACTTC.

The chain has TRBV6-5 and TRBJ2-5, with a possible D match to TRBD2 (5 bases). V lost 6 bases and J 5 bases, leaving 16 bases between the germline ends. The length of the CDR3 is 14 residues. From germline, CDR1 is MNHEY and CDR2 SVGAGI. The CDR3 protein is CASRPAGERETQYF. In DNA, the CDR3 is TGTGCCAGCAGACCCGCCGGGGAGCGGGAGACCCAGTACTTC.

The chain uses TRBV6-6 and TRBJ1-4, with a possible D match to TRBD1 (5 bases). Trimming removed 6 bases from V and 5 bases from J, with 16 bases in between. Germline-derived CDR1 and CDR2 are MNHNY and SVGAGI (reference sequence). The CDR3 has 15 amino acids. CDR3 amino acids: CASSSGFAGNEKLFF. For the CDR3, the DNA is TGTGCCAGCAGCTCTGGATTTGCAGGGAATGAAAAACTGTTTTTT.

The V call is TRBV6-6, the J call TRBJ1-1, with D uncertain. The CDR3 contains 14 residues. Germline-derived CDR1 and CDR2 are MNHNY and SVGAGI (reference sequence). V lost 6 bases and J lost 0, with 11 bases in between. The CDR3 sequence: CASSPNTLNTEAFF. In nucleotides, the CDR3 is TGTGCCAGCAGCCCCAACACGCTGAACACTGAAGCTTTCTTT.

The chain links TRBV4-2 to TRBJ2-1, with 11 bases matching TRBD2. CDR3 length: 18 amino acids. With V trimmed by 4 bases and J by 0 bases, 8 bases remained unmatched. Germline V gives CDR1 LGHNA, CDR2 YNFKEQ. The CDR3 bases are TGTGCCAGCAGCCCGACTAGCGGGAAAAGGTTCTCCTACAATGAGCAGTTCTTC. Translated: CASSPTSGKRFSYNEQFF.

This rearrangement joins TRBV19 to TRBJ2-7; a weak D match, TRBD1 (5 bases). Germline V CDR1 and CDR2: LNHDA, SQIVND (reference sequence). This CDR3 region has 12 residues. Trimming removed 9 bases at V and 7 bases at J, with 16 bases between. The CDR3 region is CASSQGMWEQYF. DNA of the CDR3: TGTGCCAGCTCTCAGGGTATGTGGGAGCAGTACTTC.

The chain recombines TRBV14 with TRBJ2-2; D not resolved. This CDR3 is built from 15 residues. Per the germline V gene, CDR1 is SGHDN and CDR2 is FVKESK. With 4 bases removed from V and 7 bases from J, the gap between germline ends came to 16 bases. The CDR3: CASSPHGGRYGELFF. The CDR3 DNA is TGTGCCAGCAGCCCTCACGGCGGCAGATACGGGGAGCTGTTTTTT. Together with reference TRBV14 and TRBJ2-2, the CDR3 gives the full variable domain: EAGVTQFPSHSVIEKGQTVTLRCDPISGHDNLYWYRRVMGKEIKFLLHFVKESKQDESGMPNNRFLAERTGGTYSTLKVQPAELEDSGVYFCASSPHGGRYGELFFGEGSRLTVL.

V gene TRBV5-8 combines with J gene TRBJ1-6; 11 positions agree with TRBD1. The CDR3 sequence is 16 residues long. The V and J ends lost 0 bases and 10 bases, in that order; junction bases with no gene match: 6. Germline CDR1 is SGHTS and CDR2 is YDEGEE. CDR3 sequence (DNA): TGTGCCAGCAGCTTGGTCAGGGGGACAGGGGGATCACCCCTCCACTTT. It yields the protein CASSLVRGTGGSPLHF. The variable domain in full, completed from reference TRBV5-8 and TRBJ1-6, reads EAGVTQSPTHLIKTRGQQATLRCSPISGHTSVYWYQQALGLGLQFLLWYDEGEERNRGNFPPRFSGRQFPNYSSELNVNALELEDSALYLCASSLVRGTGGSPLHFGNGTRLTVT.

The chain employs TRBV10-3 and TRBJ1-1; D possibly corresponds to TRBD1 (5 bases). Trimming pared 2 bases from V and 8 bases from J, leaving 9 bases between. The CDR3 is 12 residues long. Germline loops: CDR1 ENHRY, CDR2 SYGVKD. The CDR3 region has the DNA TGTGCCATCAGTGAGCCTCGACAGGAAGCTTTCTTT. Translation gives CAISEPRQEAFF.

The CDR3 reads CASSHPAGGNTGELFF. In DNA form, the CDR3 reads TGCGCCAGCAGCCACCCAGCGGGGGGGAACACCGGGGAGCTGTTTTTT. This sequence joins TRBV4-1 and TRBJ2-2; 9 bases agree with TRBD2. Germline trimming cut 3 bases from V and 1 base from J; bases unmatched to any gene: 3. Germline loops: CDR1 MGHRA, CDR2 YSYEKL. This CDR3 spans 16 amino acids.

The rearrangement uses TRBV9 and TRBJ2-5; TRBD2 is a possible D gene (7 bases). The germline CDR1 and CDR2 sequences are SGDLS and YYNGEE. The V gene lost 0 bases and the J gene lost 5 bases, with 17 bases spanning the gap. The CDR3 contains 16 residues. CDR3 region: CASSVEGGRASETQYF. DNA for the CDR3: TGTGCCAGCAGCGTAGAGGGGGGGCGAGCTTCGGAGACCCAGTACTTC.